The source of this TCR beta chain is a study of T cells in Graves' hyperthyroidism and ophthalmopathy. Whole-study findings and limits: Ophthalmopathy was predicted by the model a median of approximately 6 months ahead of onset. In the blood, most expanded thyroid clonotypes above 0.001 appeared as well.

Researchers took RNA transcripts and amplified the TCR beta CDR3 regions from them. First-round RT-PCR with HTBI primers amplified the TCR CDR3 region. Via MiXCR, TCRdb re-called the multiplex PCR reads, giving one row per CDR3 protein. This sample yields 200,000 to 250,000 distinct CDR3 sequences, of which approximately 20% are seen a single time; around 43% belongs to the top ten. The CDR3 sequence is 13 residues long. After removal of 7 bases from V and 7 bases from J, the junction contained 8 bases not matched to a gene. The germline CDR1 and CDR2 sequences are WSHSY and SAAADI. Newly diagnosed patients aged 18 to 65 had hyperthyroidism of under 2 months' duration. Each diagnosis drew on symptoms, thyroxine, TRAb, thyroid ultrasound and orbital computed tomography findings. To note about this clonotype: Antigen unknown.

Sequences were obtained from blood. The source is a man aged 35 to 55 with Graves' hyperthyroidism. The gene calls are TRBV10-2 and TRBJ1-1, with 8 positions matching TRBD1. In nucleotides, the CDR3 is TGCGCCAGCATGGGACAGGTCTATAGTGAAGCTTTCTTT. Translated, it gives CASMGQVYSEAFF.